Below, 8 T cell receptor beta chains from the same sample are listed, as sequenced in a study of Graves' ophthalmopathy and Graves' hyperthyroidism. Amplified TCR beta CDR3 regions were obtained using RNA transcripts as template. In the first round, RT-PCR was carried out with HTBI primers, and a multiplex PCR formed the second round. TCRdb re-called the multiplex PCR reads with MiXCR, one entry per CDR3 protein. The table shows about 600,000 distinct CDR3 sequences, with 35% to 40% occurring only once. What was sequenced was peripheral blood or thyroid tissue (not recorded which). These receptors were collected from an adult man with Graves' hyperthyroidism.

The genes are TRBV12-3 or TRBV12-4 and TRBJ2-1, with TRBD1 matching over 7 bases. The CDR3 runs 14 residues. With V trimmed by 7 bases and J by 7 bases, 10 bases remained unmatched. CDR3: CASNLANRGNEQFF. Written as DNA, the CDR3 is TGTGCCAGCAACCTCGCAAACAGGGGAAATGAGCAGTTCTTC.

The rearrangement joins TRBV2 to TRBJ2-7; 10 bases fit TRBD2. The J call is uncertain, as TRBJ2-1 better fits the DNA end. Germline values: CDR1 SNHLY, CDR2 FYNNEI. The CDR3 has 14 residues. CDR3 in amino acids: CASRVSGGYNEQFF. The CDR3 nucleotides read TGTGCCAGCAGGGTTAGCGGGGGGTACAATGAGCAGTTCTTC.

This clonotype appeared a few times. V gene TRBV6-6 combines with J gene TRBJ2-3; no definite D call. This CDR3 comprises 15 residues. Germline values: CDR1 MNHNY, CDR2 SVGAGI (reference sequence). Trimming took off 2 bases at V and 6 bases at J, with 15 bases between the two ends. The CDR3 coding sequence is TGTGCCAGCAGTTACCGCCACTCGAACACGGATACGCAGTATTTT. It translates to CASSYRHSNTDTQYF.

This clonotype was detected only a few times. The CDR3 protein is CASSPTRSGIQYF. The DNA for the CDR3 is TGTGCCAGCAGCCCAACTCGGAGTGGCATTCAGTACTTC. The chain has TRBV25-1 and TRBJ2-4; no firm D call. CDR3 length: 13 amino acids. Trimming removed 6 bases at V and 9 bases at J, with 15 bases between. Germline assignment: CDR1 MGHDK and CDR2 SYGVNS.

This clonotype was recorded at least ten times. The chain employs TRBV24-1 and TRBJ1-2; 9 positions agree with TRBD1. This CDR3 spans 14 amino acids. Unmatched junction bases numbered 3, after V lost 4 bases and J lost 4 bases. Germline CDR1 and CDR2: KGHDR and SFDVKD. The DNA for the CDR3 is TGTGCCACCAGTGACCCGGACAGGGGCTATGGCTACACCTTC. Residues: CATSDPDRGYGYTF.

This clonotype was seen more than once but under ten times. The chain has TRBV24-1 and TRBJ2-6, with D perhaps TRBD2 (6 bases). This CDR3 is built from 15 residues. With 4 bases removed from V and 1 base from J, the gap between germline ends came to 7 bases. Germline V gene lookup returns CDR1 KGHDR and CDR2 SFDVKD. The CDR3 nucleotides read TGTGCCACCAGTGACGGGGGTTCTGGGGCCAACGTCCTGACTTTC. Translation: CATSDGGSGANVLTF.

The chain has TRBV29-1 and TRBJ1-4; 9 bases agree with TRBD1. J lost 7 bases, V lost 3 bases, and 6 bases had no gene match. Germline CDR1 is SQVTM and CDR2 is ANQGSEA. This CDR3 comprises 14 residues. The CDR3 loop is CSVDRLDRGEKLFF. The CDR3 coding sequence is TGCAGCGTTGATAGGCTGGACAGGGGTGAAAAACTGTTTTTT. The full variable domain, completed using reference TRBV29-1 and TRBJ1-4, is SAVISQKPSRDICQRGTSLTIQCQVDSQVTMMFWYRQQPGQSLTLIATANQGSEATYESGFVIDKFPISRPNLTFSTLTVSNMSPEDSSIYLCSVDRLDRGEKLFFGSGTQLSVL.

On this clonotype itself: The junction shows a germline mismatch at one end, possibly a read error. The chain couples TRBV7-9 to TRBJ1-2, with D possibly being TRBD1 (5 bases). The germline CDR1 and CDR2 sequences are SEHNR and FQNEAQ (reference sequence). This CDR3 spans 12 amino acids. CDR3 protein: CASSPGLAETAF. CDR3 DNA sequence: TGTGCCAGCAGCCCGGGACTAGCGGAGACCGCCTTC.